This TCR beta chain was sequenced in a study of blood T cell repertoires in COVID-19. The V and J ends lost 3 bases and 7 bases, in that order; junction bases with no gene match: 7. The CDR3 spans 14 residues. The germline V gene has CDR1 LNHDA and CDR2 SQIVND (reference sequence). Under the authors' procedure: Counts of nucleated cells, estimated from reference gene primer amplification, were obtained. Method: immunoSEQ multiplex PCR; TCRdb's copy keeps in-frame clones and lacks some. The DNA gave D and trimming, while V, J and clone size come from that table. The data contain 150,000 to 200,000 clones, approximately 84% of them singletons.

V is TRBV19 and J is TRBJ2-7, with 9 bases that match TRBD2. The sample comprised peripheral blood. The clonotype comes from an elderly woman with acute or convalescent COVID-19. CDR3 in DNA: TGTGCCAGTAGTATGGATTGGCTAGCGGGAGAGCAGTACTTC. It is translated as CASSMDWLAGEQYF.